Shown below are 10 T cell receptor beta chains from a single sample sequenced in a study of T cell changes during pregnancy in multiple sclerosis. Profiling relied on immunoSEQ multiplex PCR, and the TCRdb table lists in-frame clones only, not all of them. The data show 40,000 to 55,000 clones, with more than 80% seen just once and under 9.5% held by the top ten. Specimen: CD8+ T cells from peripheral blood mononuclear cells, collected in the second trimester of pregnancy. These receptors were taken from a female donor with multiple sclerosis, enrolled in a pregnancy study.

For this clone: Germline is not matched at one junction end, which may reflect a read error. This rearrangement joins TRBV5-6 to TRBJ2-2; 11 nucleotides agree with TRBD2. There are 18 residues in the CDR3. The V gene's germline CDR1 is SGHDT and CDR2 YYEEEE. The CDR3 here is CASTLRASGGPNTGELFF. CDR3 coding DNA: TGTGCCAGCACCTTGCGGGCTAGCGGGGGGCCGAACACCGGGGAGCTGTTTTTT.

This rearrangement joins TRBV30 to TRBJ1-4; 10 positions agree with TRBD1. CDR1 and CDR2 (germline): GTSNPN, SVGIG (reference sequence). The ends lost 7 bases at V and 5 bases at J; junction bases unmatched: 4. CDR3 size: 13 residues. CDR3 bases: TGTGCCTCCCAGGACAGGGGGAATGAAAAACTGTTTTTT. Its protein is CASQDRGNEKLFF.

This chain uses TRBV4-1 with TRBJ2-2; D is perhaps TRBD2 (7 bases). Germline CDR1 MGHRA, CDR2 YSYEKL. Trimming removed 3 bases from V and 3 bases from J, with 14 bases in between. There are 16 residues in the CDR3. The CDR3, as DNA: TGCGCCAGCAGCCACGGAAAGGGGGGGGACACCGGGGAGCTGTTTTTT. This sequence encodes CASSHGKGGDTGELFF.

The genes are TRBV5-4 and TRBJ2-2; D remains unclear. Germline CDR1 is SGHNT and CDR2 is YYREEE (reference sequence). The CDR3 consists of 14 residues. Between the trimmed V and J ends, which lost 1 base and 5 bases, there was a span of 9 bases. CDR3 nucleotide sequence: TGTGCCAGCAGCTTGATCGCTAGTACCGGGGAGCTGTTTTTT. Translation gives CASSLIASTGELFF. Filled out from reference TRBV5-4 and TRBJ2-2, the complete variable domain reads ETGVTQSPTHLIKTRGQQVTLRCSSQSGHNTVSWYQQALGQGPQFIFQYYREEENGRGNFPPRFSGLQFPNYSSELNVNALELDDSALYLCASSLIASTGELFFGEGSRLTVL.

The V gene is TRBV7-9, the J gene TRBJ1-6; D call uncertain. The V end lost 3 bases, the J end lost 2 bases, and 11 bases lay between the germline ends. The CDR3 has 16 amino acids. From germline, CDR1 is SEHNR and CDR2 FQNEAQ (reference sequence). DNA for the CDR3: TGTGCCAGCAGCTTGCGGGGTTTGACCTATAATTCACCCCTCCACTTT. Encoded protein: CASSLRGLTYNSPLHF.

The chain uses TRBV5-6 and TRBJ1-1; D is perhaps TRBD1 (5 bases). CDR3 size: 14 residues. Per the germline V gene, CDR1 is SGHDT and CDR2 is YYEEEE. Between the trimmed V and J ends, which lost 3 bases and 5 bases, there was a span of 14 bases. The CDR3 DNA reads as TGTGCCAGCAGCTATGCAGGGATGTGGACTGAAGCTTTCTTT. It translates to CASSYAGMWTEAFF.

The chain carries TRBV11-2 and TRBJ2-3; TRBD1 aligns across 7 bases. V was clipped by 4 bases and J by 4 bases; unmatched bases: 8. The CDR3 contains 15 residues. The germline gives CDR1 SGHAT, CDR2 FQNNGV. The CDR3 bases are TGTGCCAGCAGCTCCCGACAGGGAGTGGCAGATACGCAGTATTTT. Protein sequence: CASSSRQGVADTQYF. The full variable domain, with the rest looked up from reference TRBV11-2 and TRBJ2-3, is EAGVAQSPRYKIIEKRQSVAFWCNPISGHATLYWYQQILGQGPKLLIQFQNNGVVDDSQLPKDRFSAERLKGVDSTLKIQPAKLEDSAVYLCASSSRQGVADTQYFGPGTRLTVL.

The chain couples TRBV10-2 to TRBJ2-7; perhaps TRBD2 as D (6 bases). CDR3 length: 15 residues. CDR1 and CDR2 (germline): WSHSY, SAAADI. V was shortened by 0 bases and J by 4 bases, with 13 bases between the two germline ends. In DNA form, the CDR3 reads TGCGCCAGCAGTGAGTCGACCGTCGGGGGTTACGAGCAGTACTTC. Translation: CASSESTVGGYEQYF.

This clone showed up just a few times. The CDR3 region has the DNA TGTGCCAGCTCACTATCTAGCACAGATACGCAGTATTTT. Its protein is CASSLSSTDTQYF. The gene calls are TRBV18 and TRBJ2-3; D not resolved. Germline CDR1 reads KGHSH; CDR2 reads LQKENI. This CDR3 is built from 13 residues. Trimming took 4 bases from V and 0 from J, leaving 5 bases between them. Full variable domain (outside the CDR3, taken from reference TRBV18 and TRBJ2-3): NAGVMQNPRHLVRRRGQEARLRCSPMKGHSHVYWYRQLPEEGLKFMVYLQKENIIDESGMPKERFSAEFPKEGPSILRIQQVVRGDSAAYFCASSLSSTDTQYFGPGTRLTVL.

The chain employs TRBV6-6 and TRBJ1-2; possibly TRBD1 for D (6 bases). V dropped 4 bases and J dropped 5 bases, with 11 bases sitting between them. The CDR3 covers 13 residues. Germline lookup yields CDR1 MNHNY and CDR2 SVGAGI (reference sequence). This CDR3 reads CASSSDTGYGYTF. The CDR3 bases are TGTGCCAGCAGTTCTGACACAGGGTATGGCTACACCTTC.